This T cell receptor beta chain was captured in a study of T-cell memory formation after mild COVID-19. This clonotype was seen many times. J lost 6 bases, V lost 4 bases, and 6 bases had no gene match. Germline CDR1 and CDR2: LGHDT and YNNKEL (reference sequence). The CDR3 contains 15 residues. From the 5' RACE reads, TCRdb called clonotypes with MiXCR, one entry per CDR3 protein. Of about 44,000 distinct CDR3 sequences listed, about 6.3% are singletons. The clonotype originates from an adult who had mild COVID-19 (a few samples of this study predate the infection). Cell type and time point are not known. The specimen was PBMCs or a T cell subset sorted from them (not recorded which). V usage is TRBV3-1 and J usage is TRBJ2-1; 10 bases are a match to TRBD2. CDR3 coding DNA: TGTGCCAGCAGCCGCGTAGCGGGAGGCAGCAATGAGCAGTTCTTC. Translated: CASSRVAGGSNEQFF.